Listed below are T cell receptor beta chains from one sample, sequenced in a study of blood T cell repertoires in COVID-19. Repertoires were generated with immunoSEQ multiplex PCR, while TCRdb's copy carries only in-frame clones and drops some. The sample records 250,000 to 350,000 clones, 80% to 90% being singletons. Source material: PBMCs or T cells enriched from blood (not recorded which). The receptors were sampled from a woman aged 25 to 39 who had recovered from COVID-19. The CDR3 runs from the conserved cysteine through the conserved F or W.

TRBV18	TRBJ1-5	CASSPARDNQPQHF
TRBV5-1	TRBJ1-1	CASSFRGENTEAFF
TRBV11-2	TRBJ2-7	CASSLPAGQSYEQYF
TRBV28	TRBJ1-5	CASCSGTGNQPQHF
TRBV5-1	TRBJ2-1	CASSQGLAGGTDEQFF
TRBV3-1/TRBV3-2	TRBJ2-7	CASSQLRENSYEQYF
TRBV15	TRBJ1-1	CATSRVILGGRKGNTEAFF
TRBV28	TRBJ2-7	CASSFSRGRHEQYF
TRBV9	TRBJ1-1	CASNRGNTEAFF
TRBV28	TRBJ2-5	CASSFMGGDSQETQYF
TRBV19	TRBJ2-1	CASLGLAGVEGYNEQFF
TRBV12-5	TRBJ2-7	CASGLPPGLAPYEQYF
TRBV27	TRBJ2-7	CASSPLGDSSYEQYF
TRBV5-8	TRBJ2-3	CASSRGEDTQYF
TRBV3-1/TRBV3-2	TRBJ1-2	CASSQDGGSMSYGYTF
TRBV2	TRBJ2-4	CASSAGTPSGAGTRLAKNIQYF
TRBV15	TRBJ2-3	CATSRELAGLTDTQYF
TRBV5-1	TRBJ1-5	CASSLDGLSDQPQHF
TRBV6-5	TRBJ2-4	CASSYRQGWNIQYF
TRBV2	TRBJ2-7	CASRGGTYEQYF
TRBV4-1	TRBJ2-7	CASSQESAGVYEQYF
TRBV5-1	TRBJ2-7	CASSLGGGTGSYEQYF
TRBV7-9	TRBJ1-1	CASSSVDTEAFF
TRBV30	TRBJ1-5	CASKRGSAQHF
TRBV24-1	TRBJ1-1	CATSDWGQAEAFF
TRBV5-5	TRBJ2-7	CASSLATGDYYEQYF
TRBV7-9	TRBJ2-2	CASTLAVTGELFF
TRBV7-2	TRBJ2-7	CASSPGTGPFGEQYF
TRBV3-1/TRBV3-2	TRBJ1-2	CASSQVLRGGVWHGYTF
TRBV6-4	TRBJ2-1	CASSGISGGYNEQFF
TRBV11-2	TRBJ1-2	CASIPRQGHGYTF
TRBV30	TRBJ2-3	CAWRIAGAFSRTDTQYF
TRBV18	TRBJ1-5	CASSPARGNQPQHF
TRBV6-1	TRBJ1-1	CASSEVFPGQVAFF
TRBV19	TRBJ2-3	CASRGVGTDTQYF
TRBV29-1	TRBJ2-7	CSDPIVLSPPQDTYEQYF
TRBV28	TRBJ1-1	CASSFRGLGTEAFF
TRBV7-6	TRBJ1-6	CASSLGGQKNSPLHF
TRBV5-1	TRBJ2-2	CASLLANTGELFF
TRBV25-1	TRBJ2-5	CASRVTGVETQYF
TRBV10-3	TRBJ2-3	CAISSSGGTDTQYF
TRBV9	TRBJ1-6	CASSGLESTLHF
TRBV28	TRBJ1-2	CASSLGQYYGYTF
TRBV6-1	TRBJ1-1	CASSELGARQNTEAFF
TRBV27	TRBJ2-7	CASSWGQAYEQYF
TRBV27	TRBJ1-6	CASRRTGDSPLHF
TRBV28	TRBJ1-2	CASSLLANYGYTF
TRBV29-1	TRBJ1-1	CSANRGQNTEAFF
TRBV4-2	TRBJ2-5	CASSQDPASGGQETQYF